One and the same sample provided the 28 T cell receptor beta chains below, sequenced in a study of cytomegalovirus exposure and HLA in healthy donors. Primers: 60 Vbeta forward and 13 Jbeta reverse. Profiled with immunoSEQ multiplex PCR; TCRdb holds only in-frame clones, not every one. The data show approximately 170,000 clones, 70% to 90% seen once. What was sequenced was PBMCs. All receptors derive from a man aged 30-40 years in good health and CMV-seropositive.

The rearrangement uses TRBV4-1 and TRBJ1-4, with D possibly TRBD1 on 5 matching bases. The CDR3 consists of 17 residues. The V and J ends lost 4 bases and 4 bases respectively, with 19 bases between them. CDR1 and CDR2 from the germline V gene are MGHRA and YSYEKL. The CDR3 DNA reads TGCGCCAGCAGCCCCGTGGGTCTCGGGGGTTATAATGAAAAACTGTTTTTT. Translation: CASSPVGLGGYNEKLFF.

V usage is TRBV9 and J usage is TRBJ2-1, with 14 bases lining up with TRBD2. This CDR3 spans 15 amino acids. The germline V gene encodes CDR1 SGDLS and CDR2 YYNGEE. Trimming cost V 3 bases and J 4 bases; bases outside gene matches: 0. This CDR3 reads CASSGLAGGYNEQFF. CDR3 DNA sequence: TGTGCCAGCAGCGGACTAGCGGGAGGGTACAATGAGCAGTTCTTC.

The chain recombines TRBV13 with TRBJ1-1; the D gene is possibly TRBD1 (5 bases). This CDR3 is built from 16 residues. The germline CDR1 and CDR2 sequences are PRHDT and FYEKMQ (reference sequence). V dropped 5 bases and J dropped 0 bases, with 16 bases sitting between them. The CDR3 sequence is CASSHNQGTMNTEAFF. CDR3 in DNA: TGTGCCAGCAGCCATAACCAGGGTACCATGAACACTGAAGCTTTCTTT.

This chain joins TRBV7-9 and TRBJ2-1, with a possible D match to TRBD2 (6 bases). CDR3 length: 10 amino acids. V lost 10 bases, J lost 14 bases, and 15 bases lay in between. CDR1 SEHNR and CDR2 FQNEAQ come from the germline V gene (reference sequence). The CDR3 sequence is CAIHLGEEFF. CDR3 bases: TGTGCCATCCATTTGGGGGAGGAGTTCTTC.

The chain carries TRBV5-1 and TRBJ2-3; 8 positions agree with TRBD2. Germline V CDR1 and CDR2: SGHRS, YFSETQ. The CDR3 extends over 16 amino acids. Trimming at V came to 4 bases and at J to 0 bases, leaving 7 bases not matched to a gene. The CDR3 DNA reads as TGCGCCAGCAGCCCGTTGAGCGGGAGTAGCACAGATACGCAGTATTTT. Its translation: CASSPLSGSSTDTQYF. Combining the CDR3 with reference TRBV5-1 and TRBJ2-3 gives the whole variable domain KAGVTQTPRYLIKTRGQQVTLSCSPISGHRSVSWYQQTPGQGLQFLFEYFSETQRNKGNFPGRFSGRQFSNSRSEMNVSTLELGDSALYLCASSPLSGSSTDTQYFGPGTRLTVL.

The chain combines TRBV6-5 with TRBJ2-7; possible D gene TRBD2, 6 bases. There are 12 residues in the CDR3. V dropped 6 bases and J dropped 3 bases, with 9 bases sitting between them. The germline V gene has CDR1 MNHEY and CDR2 SVGAGI. The CDR3 spells CASRGTDYEQYF. Written as DNA, the CDR3 is TGTGCCAGCAGGGGGACTGACTACGAGCAGTACTTC.

V usage is TRBV2 and J usage is TRBJ1-3, with TRBD1 matching 7 bases. After removal of 6 bases from V and 0 bases from J, the junction contained 5 bases not matched to a gene. The CDR3 consists of 15 residues. Germline V gene data show CDR1 as SNHLY and CDR2 as FYNNEI. The CDR3 reads CASRPDRVSGNTIYF. The CDR3 DNA sequence: TGTGCCAGCAGACCCGACAGGGTCTCTGGAAACACCATATATTTT.

The chain carries TRBV7-9 and TRBJ2-1; no definite D call. Trimming left V 5 bases short and J 10 bases short, with 9 bases between. CDR3 length equals 11 residues. Per the germline V gene, CDR1 is SEHNR and CDR2 is FQNEAQ (reference sequence). The CDR3 nucleotides read TGTGCCAGCAGCGAGTTGAAGGAGCAGTTCTTC. This gives the protein CASSELKEQFF.

This chain connects TRBV6-5 to TRBJ1-1, with 8 bases aligning to TRBD1. Germline-derived CDR1 and CDR2 are MNHEY and SVGAGI. CDR3 length equals 15 residues. Germline trimming cut 5 bases from V and 8 bases from J; bases unmatched to any gene: 13. The CDR3 sequence: CASSTRGTGLAEAFF. CDR3 DNA sequence: TGTGCCAGCAGTACACGGGGGACAGGTCTTGCGGAAGCTTTCTTT.

This chain links TRBV18 with TRBJ1-4; 10 nucleotides align to TRBD1. CDR3 length: 17 amino acids. The V gene's germline CDR1 is KGHSH and CDR2 LQKENI. Trimming at V came to 3 bases and at J to 6 bases, leaving 10 bases not matched to a gene. Here the CDR3 reads CASSPTSPGTGDEKLFF. CDR3 DNA: TGTGCCAGCTCACCCACTTCCCCCGGGACAGGGGATGAAAAACTGTTTTTT.

The chain links TRBV6-1 to TRBJ2-5; D might be TRBD2 (6 bases). The CDR3 runs to 13 residues. Trimming left V 4 bases short and J 5 bases short, with 11 bases between. Germline CDR1 MNHNS, CDR2 SASEGT. CDR3 region: CASSGGVGETQYF. The CDR3 coding sequence is TGTGCCAGCAGTGGGGGGGTGGGGGAGACCCAGTACTTC.

In DNA, the CDR3 is TGCAGCGTTGGGGGACAAGGTTCGGGCTACACCTTC. Translated: CSVGGQGSGYTF. V is TRBV29-1 and J is TRBJ1-2; D possibly corresponds to TRBD1 (6 bases). Trimming shortened V by 4 bases and J by 8 bases, and 14 bases separated the two germline ends. The CDR3 is 12 residues long. Germline assignment: CDR1 SQVTM and CDR2 ANQGSEA.

The V call is TRBV25-1, the J call TRBJ1-1; TRBD1 matches 10 bases. The CDR3 length is 15 residues. V gave up 3 bases and J gave up 5 bases; unmatched junction bases: 6. Germline CDR1 and CDR2: MGHDK and SYGVNS. CDR3: CASSDPGTGDTEAFF. Here the CDR3 DNA reads TGTGCCAGCAGTGATCCCGGGACAGGGGATACTGAAGCTTTCTTT.

V gene TRBV7-9 combines with J gene TRBJ2-1, with D possibly matching TRBD1 (7 bases). Germline values: CDR1 SEHNR, CDR2 FQNEAQ (reference sequence). V was pared by 5 bases and J by 10 bases, with 12 bases between. This CDR3 comprises 12 residues. The CDR3 spells CASSQGGVEQFF. The CDR3 nucleotides are TGTGCCAGCAGCCAGGGGGGTGTGGAGCAGTTCTTC.

This chain links TRBV15 with TRBJ2-1; 9 bases map to TRBD2. Looked up from germline, CDR1 is LNHNV and CDR2 is YYDKDF (reference sequence). This CDR3 has 14 residues. V shed 6 bases, J shed 9 bases, and the junction held 9 bases outside the gene matches. The CDR3: CATRKGLAGIEQFF. DNA of the CDR3: TGTGCCACCAGAAAGGGACTAGCAGGTATTGAGCAGTTCTTC.

In this sample, this clone turned up a few times. This rearrangement joins TRBV7-9 to TRBJ2-5; D ambiguous. The length of the CDR3 is 14 residues. The V gene lost 1 base and the J gene lost 2 bases, with 8 bases spanning the gap. Germline V gene sequence: CDR1 SEHNR, CDR2 FQNEAQ (reference sequence). CDR3 in DNA: TGTGCCAGCAGCTTAGTCCCAGAACAAGAGACCCAGTACTTC. Protein product: CASSLVPEQETQYF.

V usage is TRBV30 and J usage is TRBJ1-2, with unresolved D. Per germline, CDR1 GTSNPN and CDR2 SVGIG (reference sequence). The germline V and J ends were trimmed by 2 bases and 4 bases, with 14 bases remaining between them. This CDR3 comprises 14 residues. The CDR3 bases are TGTGCCTGGAGTCAACAGACGTTACCCTATGGCTACACCTTC. Translation gives CAWSQQTLPYGYTF.

This chain uses TRBV5-6 with TRBJ1-4; possibly TRBD1 for D (6 bases). V was trimmed by 1 base and J by 6 bases, leaving 13 bases between them. The CDR3 covers 15 residues. Germline lookup yields CDR1 SGHDT and CDR2 YYEEEE. CDR3 region: CASSLSGQPHEKLFF. CDR3 DNA sequence: TGTGCCAGCAGCTTGTCGGGACAACCCCATGAAAAACTGTTTTTT.

The chain combines TRBV10-3 with TRBJ2-3, with TRBD2 identical over 7 bases. The CDR3 loop spans 15 amino acids. V lost 5 bases and J lost 0; bases outside the gene matches: 5. CDR1 is ENHRY and CDR2 is SYGVKD in the germline V gene. The CDR3 here is CAISTGLPSTDTQYF. The CDR3 DNA reads as TGTGCCATCAGTACGGGACTACCAAGCACAGATACGCAGTATTTT.

The gene calls are TRBV5-6 and TRBJ2-2; tentatively, D is TRBD2 (6 bases). CDR3 length: 16 amino acids. V lost 5 bases and J 7 bases, leaving 21 bases between the germline ends. CDR1 is SGHDT, CDR2 YYEEEE, per germline. CDR3 in amino acids: CASSLLARGGYGELFF. The CDR3 nucleotides read TGTGCCAGCAGTCTTCTAGCGAGAGGAGGTTACGGGGAGCTGTTTTTT. Full variable domain (rest looked up from reference TRBV5-6 and TRBJ2-2): DAGVTQSPTHLIKTRGQQVTLRCSPKSGHDTVSWYQQALGQGPQFIFQYYEEEERQRGNFPDRFSGHQFPNYSSELNVNALLLGDSALYLCASSLLARGGYGELFFGEGSRLTVL.

The J gene is TRBJ2-7, the V gene TRBV5-1; D is perhaps TRBD2 (5 bases). Germline values: CDR1 SGHRS, CDR2 YFSETQ. The germline V and J ends were trimmed by 2 bases and 2 bases, with 11 bases remaining between them. The CDR3 is 14 amino acids. CDR3 in amino acids: CASSLLDGTYEQYF. The CDR3 DNA sequence: TGCGCCAGCAGCTTACTGGACGGGACCTACGAGCAGTACTTC.

The V gene is TRBV19, the J gene TRBJ2-1, with TRBD2 matching over 8 bases. In germline, CDR1 is LNHDA, CDR2 SQIVND (reference sequence). V lost 2 bases to trimming and J lost 2 bases; unmatched junction nucleotides: 2. This CDR3 has 15 amino acids. This chain's CDR3 is CASSITAGAYNEQFF. The CDR3 DNA is TGTGCCAGTAGTATAACAGCGGGGGCCTACAATGAGCAGTTCTTC.

A word on this clone: Distinct nucleotide sequences in the sample also encode this CDR3. This chain connects TRBV7-2 to TRBJ2-5, with D tentatively TRBD1 (6 bases). Per the germline V gene, CDR1 is SGHTA and CDR2 is FQGNSA. Trimming took off 0 bases at V and 4 bases at J, with 9 bases between the two ends. The CDR3 extends over 14 amino acids. The CDR3 is CASSLAGRGETQYF. CDR3 nucleotides: TGTGCCAGCAGCTTAGCTGGCAGGGGAGAGACCCAGTACTTC.

The CDR3 is CASSLEGGGETQYF. Written as DNA, the CDR3 is TGTGCCAGCAGCTTAGAGGGGGGGGGAGAGACCCAGTACTTC. This chain connects TRBV13 to TRBJ2-5; possibly TRBD2 for D (7 bases). The CDR3 length is 14 residues. V dropped 1 base and J dropped 4 bases, with 10 bases sitting between them. CDR1 is PRHDT and CDR2 is FYEKMQ in the germline V gene (reference sequence).

This chain joins TRBV5-1 and TRBJ2-2, with a possible D match to TRBD1 (5 bases). Germline values: CDR1 SGHRS, CDR2 YFSETQ. The CDR3 extends over 16 amino acids. V lost 2 bases, J lost 5 bases, and 16 bases lay in between. CDR3 nucleotides: TGCGCCAGCAGCTTTTTCCGCAGGGAACCAACCGGGGAGCTGTTTTTT. Protein: CASSFFRREPTGELFF.

The chain is built from TRBV11-3 and TRBJ2-1, with D perhaps given as TRBD1 or TRBD2 (6 bases each). CDR1 and CDR2 from the germline V gene are SGHNT and YENEEA. With 5 bases removed from V and 8 bases from J, the gap between germline ends came to 13 bases. The CDR3 spans 13 residues. CDR3 DNA sequence: TGTGCCAGCAGCCTAGGAGGGGGATATGAGCAGTTCTTC. Amino acid sequence: CASSLGGGYEQFF.

V usage is TRBV27 and J usage is TRBJ2-5, with 7 bases matching TRBD1. The J call may be incorrect, as the DNA end agrees better with TRBJ2-7. The CDR3 totals 13 residues. Germline CDR1 and CDR2: MNHEY and SMNVEV (reference sequence). The CDR3 DNA follows: TGTGCCAGCAGTTCCGGGACAGTATACGAGCAGTACTTC. Translated: CASSSGTVYEQYF.

The rearrangement uses TRBV18 and TRBJ2-1, with 8 bases aligning to TRBD1. The germline V gene has CDR1 KGHSH and CDR2 LQKENI. This CDR3 region has 15 residues. V lost 3 bases and J lost 5; bases outside the gene matches: 6. In DNA form, the CDR3 reads TGTGCCAGCTCACCCAGGACAGGGCAGGACAATGAGCAGTTCTTC. Translating gives CASSPRTGQDNEQFF.